These 22 T cell receptor beta chains were all obtained from the same sample, sequenced in a study of blood T cell repertoires in COVID-19. Clones were read by immunoSEQ multiplex PCR, and TCRdb kept only the in-frame ones, dropping some. The sample holds about 180,000 clones, over 80% seen once. Sequencing input: peripheral blood. These receptors originate from a middle-aged woman with COVID-19, enrolled during active disease.

V is TRBV6-8 and J is TRBJ2-7; maybe TRBD1 (5 bases). V was shortened by 0 bases and J by 5 bases, with 11 bases between the two germline ends. Germline-derived CDR1 and CDR2 are MNHGY and SAAAGT. The CDR3 has 14 residues. The CDR3 DNA reads as TGTGCCAGCAGTTACTCCAGGGTGTCACACGAGCAGTACTTC. The encoded protein is CASSYSRVSHEQYF.

This chain connects TRBV3-1 (or the pseudogene TRBV3-2) to TRBJ1-5; 7 nucleotides align to TRBD1. V was clipped by 4 bases and J by 4 bases; unmatched bases: 4. The CDR3 sequence is 14 residues long. Per germline, CDR1 LGHDT and CDR2 YNNKEL (reference sequence). CDR3: CASSRQGANQPQHF. The CDR3 nucleotides read TGTGCCAGCAGCCGACAGGGAGCTAATCAGCCCCAGCATTTT.

This sequence joins TRBV18 and TRBJ1-2; D remains ambiguous. The germline V and J ends were trimmed by 5 bases and 1 base, with 17 bases remaining between them. The CDR3 spans 16 residues. Germline V gene sequence: CDR1 KGHSH, CDR2 LQKENI. Written as DNA, the CDR3 is TGTGCCAGCTCATCTTTGCGGGTCCCCGATAACTATGGCTACACCTTC. Amino acid sequence: CASSSLRVPDNYGYTF.

The CDR3 nucleotides read TGTGCCAGCACCGTTAGGGACAGGGCTACAAGCAATCAGCCCCAGCATTTT. As protein: CASTVRDRATSNQPQHF. The chain combines TRBV21-1 with TRBJ1-5; TRBD1, the table's D call, was not compared with the DNA. TRBV21-1 is described as a pseudogene. This CDR3 has 17 amino acids.

The chain's CDR3 is CATDRGETGYGYTF. The DNA of the CDR3 is TGTGCCACCGATAGGGGCGAGACAGGCTATGGCTACACCTTC. V is TRBV28 and J is TRBJ1-2; a weak D match, TRBD1 (6 bases). Per the germline V gene, CDR1 is MDHEN and CDR2 is SYDVKM. Trimming shortened V by 10 bases and J by 4 bases, and 19 bases separated the two germline ends. The CDR3 consists of 14 residues.

The rearrangement uses TRBV9 and TRBJ2-3; D may be TRBD2 (5 bases). CDR1 and CDR2 (germline): SGDLS, YYNGEE. The V gene lost 1 base and the J gene lost 1 base, with 13 bases spanning the gap. The CDR3 covers 16 residues. The CDR3 is CASSVNREWGTDTQYF. The DNA of the CDR3 is TGTGCCAGCAGCGTAAACCGGGAATGGGGCACAGATACGCAGTATTTT.

This chain uses TRBV12-2 with TRBJ1-6. TRBV12-2 is flagged as a pseudogene. The CDR3 sequence is 19 residues long. Written as DNA, the CDR3 is TGTGCAAGTCGCCCCGGAGGGTGGGGGGGAAGCTCCTATAATTCACCCCTCCACTTT. Protein sequence: CASRPGGWGGSSYNSPLHF.

This chain joins TRBV11-3 and TRBJ2-7, with D possibly matching TRBD1 (7 bases). Looked up from germline, CDR1 is SGHNT and CDR2 is YENEEA. Trimming removed 5 bases from V and 0 bases from J, with 14 bases in between. The CDR3 is 15 residues long. CDR3 protein: CASSPGGQSSYEQYF. CDR3 coding DNA: TGTGCCAGCAGCCCCGGGGGACAGTCCTCCTACGAGCAGTACTTC.

A single count supports this clone. This rearrangement joins TRBV14 to TRBJ2-3, with 7 positions matching TRBD2. This CDR3 spans 14 amino acids. The germline V gene has CDR1 SGHDN and CDR2 FVKESK. The ends lost 8 bases at V and 3 bases at J; junction bases unmatched: 8. Here the CDR3 reads CASGLGLKTDTQYF. DNA of the CDR3: TGTGCCAGCGGACTAGGGCTAAAGACAGATACGCAGTATTTT.

The chain combines TRBV19 with TRBJ1-1; 10 nucleotides match TRBD1. V shed 3 bases and J 10 bases; nucleotides not matched to a gene: 2. Germline values: CDR1 LNHDA, CDR2 SQIVND (reference sequence). CDR3 length equals 12 residues. As DNA, the CDR3 is TGTGCCAGTAGTATTCGGACAGGGGGAGCTTTCTTT. Its protein is CASSIRTGGAFF.

The J gene is TRBJ2-7, the V gene TRBV28; D uncertain. Germline CDR1 reads MDHEN; CDR2 reads SYDVKM. The CDR3 is 12 residues long. Trimming removed 6 bases at V and 2 bases at J, with 8 bases between. The CDR3 loop is CASRAGTYEQYF. CDR3 nucleotide sequence: TGTGCCAGCAGGGCAGGAACCTACGAGCAGTACTTC.

The V call is TRBV12-3 or TRBV12-4, the J call TRBJ1-2, with TRBD1 as a possible D gene (6 bases). This CDR3 comprises 11 residues. The germline V and J ends were trimmed by 5 bases and 8 bases, with 9 bases remaining between them. The chain's CDR3 is CASSRTEGYTF. In DNA, the CDR3 is TGTGCCAGCAGTCGGACAGAAGGCTACACCTTC.

This clone has only a few counts. This sequence joins TRBV12-3 or TRBV12-4 and TRBJ1-1, with TRBD1 matching 9 bases. The CDR3 spans 12 residues. V trimming: 5 bases; J trimming: 10 bases; junction bases outside the gene matches: 5. The CDR3 sequence is CASSLTGGSAFF. As DNA, the CDR3 is TGTGCCAGCAGTCTTACAGGGGGCTCAGCTTTCTTT.

The V gene is TRBV3-1 (or the pseudogene TRBV3-2), the J gene TRBJ2-1, with 8 bases fitting TRBD2. V shed 1 base and J 6 bases; nucleotides not matched to a gene: 5. The germline V gene has CDR1 LGHDT and CDR2 YNNKEL (reference sequence). The CDR3 contains 15 residues. CDR3 DNA: TGTGCCAGCAGCCAAGCCAGCGGGGGTCTCAATGAGCAGTTCTTC. This translates into CASSQASGGLNEQFF.

The chain uses TRBV27 and TRBJ1-1, with a possible D match to TRBD1 (5 bases). The germline V gene has CDR1 MNHEY and CDR2 SMNVEV (reference sequence). V was trimmed by 3 bases and J by 1 base, leaving 12 bases between them. The CDR3 totals 15 residues. The CDR3 nucleotides are TGTGCCAGCAGTTTCCAGGACACCCCGAACACTGAAGCTTTCTTT. This translates into CASSFQDTPNTEAFF.

This sequence joins TRBV3-1 (or the pseudogene TRBV3-2) and TRBJ1-1; no reliable D call. Between the trimmed V and J ends, which lost 4 bases and 0 bases, there was a span of 9 bases. CDR1 is LGHDT, CDR2 YNNKEL, per germline (reference sequence). The CDR3 has 14 residues. This CDR3 reads CASSPETMNTEAFF. DNA for the CDR3: TGTGCCAGCAGCCCTGAGACAATGAACACTGAAGCTTTCTTT.

The V gene is TRBV18, the J gene TRBJ1-5, with D hard to call. This CDR3 has 14 amino acids. CDR1 KGHSH and CDR2 LQKENI come from the germline V gene. Trimming pared 3 bases from V and 2 bases from J, leaving 8 bases between. The CDR3 sequence is CASSPVGGNQPQHF. For the CDR3, the DNA is TGTGCCAGCTCACCGGTCGGGGGCAATCAGCCCCAGCATTTT.

This chain connects TRBV5-4 to TRBJ1-6; 7 nucleotides align to TRBD1. The CDR3 has 13 amino acids. The trim removed 0 bases at V and 9 bases at J, leaving 0 bases unmatched. Germline lookup yields CDR1 SGHNT and CDR2 YYREEE (reference sequence). The CDR3 DNA reads TGTGCCAGCAGCTTGGACAGGGGTTCACCCCTCCACTTT. Translating gives CASSLDRGSPLHF.

The chain links TRBV19 to TRBJ2-3; 9 positions match TRBD1. This CDR3 has 18 residues. With 2 bases clipped from V and 6 bases from J, the junction kept 15 bases outside the gene matches. Germline lookup yields CDR1 LNHDA and CDR2 SQIVND (reference sequence). The CDR3 loop is CASSIMGQGHGSSDTQYF. The CDR3 DNA sequence: TGTGCCAGTAGTATAATGGGACAGGGTCATGGGTCCTCGGATACGCAGTATTTT. Using reference TRBV19 and TRBJ2-3 for the parts outside the CDR3, the full variable domain is DGGITQSPKYLFRKEGQNVTLSCEQNLNHDAMYWYRQDPGQGLRLIYYSQIVNDFQKGDIAEGYSVSREKKESFPLTVTSAQKNPTAFYLCASSIMGQGHGSSDTQYFGPGTRLTVL.

V is TRBV7-3 and J is TRBJ2-2, with 9 positions matching TRBD1. Per the germline V gene, CDR1 is SGHTA and CDR2 is FQGTGA. This CDR3 is 15 amino acids long. Trimming at V came to 5 bases and at J to 5 bases, leaving 6 bases not matched to a gene. The CDR3, as DNA: TGTGCCAGCAGCCAGACAGGGGGAGCAACCGGGGAGCTGTTTTTT. It translates to CASSQTGGATGELFF.

This chain joins TRBV6-1 and TRBJ1-2; TRBD1 matches 7 bases. J was trimmed by 6 bases and V by 0 bases; bases with no gene match: 7. The CDR3 runs to 15 residues. Germline V lookup: CDR1 MNHNS, CDR2 SASEGT. The CDR3 is CASSEAEDRMNGYTF. CDR3 coding DNA: TGTGCCAGCAGTGAAGCAGAGGACAGGATGAATGGCTACACCTTC.

The chain uses TRBV19 and TRBJ2-4; 7 bases line up with TRBD2. Germline V CDR1 and CDR2: LNHDA, SQIVND (reference sequence). This CDR3 contains 13 residues. Trimming at V came to 6 bases and at J to 7 bases, leaving 6 bases not matched to a gene. This CDR3 is CASSGGGRNIQYF. The CDR3 DNA reads as TGTGCCAGTAGCGGCGGGGGTCGGAACATTCAGTACTTC.